This TCR beta chain was profiled in a study of shared clonotypes between healthy human individuals. General study results and limits: Rarefaction curves obtained for sorted subsets showed sequencing incomplete despite large depth. Across a handful of donors, naive CD4 shared roughly 5.1%, naive CD8 3% to 3.5%, memory CD4 approximately 2.5%, memory CD8 0.4% to 0.5%.

CD8 cells classed as naive were CD45RO-negative and positively selected for CCR7, excluding terminally differentiated effector memory CD45RA+ cells. All the donors were Caucasian adults who lived in Nashville, Tennessee. To note about this clone: Its antigen remains unknown.

The authors ran the assay at deep level. The data were produced by immunoSEQ multiplex PCR, yet TCRdb's version contains in-frame clones alone and is incomplete. In the table there are 600,000 or so clones, 95% of which are singletons. There are 15 residues in the CDR3. CDR1 and CDR2 (germline): LNHNV, YYDKDF (reference sequence). The germline V and J ends were trimmed by 0 bases and 4 bases, with 10 bases remaining between them. The clonotype comes from a woman under 40 in good health. Material: naive CD8+ T cells sorted from blood. This rearrangement joins TRBV15 to TRBJ1-5; perhaps TRBD1 as D (6 bases). The DNA for the CDR3 is TGTGCCACCAGCAGAGAAGGGACACGGAATCAGCCCCAGCATTTT. It codes for CATSREGTRNQPQHF.